This T cell receptor (beta chain) was sequenced during a study of CD8+CD57+ T cells in acquired aplastic anemia. The study's findings and limits: CD8+ Simpson's diversity in patients was not significantly different from that in controls. Shared by patients and controls, some 29 CD8+ CDR3s were abundant in patients.

Template material for TCR beta VDJ and CDR3 profiling consisted of genomic DNA. Each CDR3 protein is one row after TCRdb ran MiXCR on the reads. The data contain fewer than 250,000 distinct CDR3 sequences, under 50% of them seen just once; the ten biggest clones take up 15% to 20%. This clonotype was counted at least ten times. The antigen is unknown. The V end lost 0 bases, the J end lost 1 base, and 7 bases lay between the germline ends. The CDR3 extends over 14 amino acids. Germline V gene sequence: CDR1 SGDLS, CDR2 YYNGEE. An expansion of CD8+CD57+ cells by flow cytometry had been shown in patients chosen for sequencing.

V gene TRBV9 combines with J gene TRBJ1-2; D not certain. Input material: sorted CD4+, CD8+, or CD8+CD57+ T cells (not recorded which) from PBMCs. This TCR was recovered from a human donor with aplastic anemia. The DNA for the CDR3 is TGTGCCAGCAGCGTAGGTACGGATAACTATGGCTACACCTTC. It encodes CASSVGTDNYGYTF.